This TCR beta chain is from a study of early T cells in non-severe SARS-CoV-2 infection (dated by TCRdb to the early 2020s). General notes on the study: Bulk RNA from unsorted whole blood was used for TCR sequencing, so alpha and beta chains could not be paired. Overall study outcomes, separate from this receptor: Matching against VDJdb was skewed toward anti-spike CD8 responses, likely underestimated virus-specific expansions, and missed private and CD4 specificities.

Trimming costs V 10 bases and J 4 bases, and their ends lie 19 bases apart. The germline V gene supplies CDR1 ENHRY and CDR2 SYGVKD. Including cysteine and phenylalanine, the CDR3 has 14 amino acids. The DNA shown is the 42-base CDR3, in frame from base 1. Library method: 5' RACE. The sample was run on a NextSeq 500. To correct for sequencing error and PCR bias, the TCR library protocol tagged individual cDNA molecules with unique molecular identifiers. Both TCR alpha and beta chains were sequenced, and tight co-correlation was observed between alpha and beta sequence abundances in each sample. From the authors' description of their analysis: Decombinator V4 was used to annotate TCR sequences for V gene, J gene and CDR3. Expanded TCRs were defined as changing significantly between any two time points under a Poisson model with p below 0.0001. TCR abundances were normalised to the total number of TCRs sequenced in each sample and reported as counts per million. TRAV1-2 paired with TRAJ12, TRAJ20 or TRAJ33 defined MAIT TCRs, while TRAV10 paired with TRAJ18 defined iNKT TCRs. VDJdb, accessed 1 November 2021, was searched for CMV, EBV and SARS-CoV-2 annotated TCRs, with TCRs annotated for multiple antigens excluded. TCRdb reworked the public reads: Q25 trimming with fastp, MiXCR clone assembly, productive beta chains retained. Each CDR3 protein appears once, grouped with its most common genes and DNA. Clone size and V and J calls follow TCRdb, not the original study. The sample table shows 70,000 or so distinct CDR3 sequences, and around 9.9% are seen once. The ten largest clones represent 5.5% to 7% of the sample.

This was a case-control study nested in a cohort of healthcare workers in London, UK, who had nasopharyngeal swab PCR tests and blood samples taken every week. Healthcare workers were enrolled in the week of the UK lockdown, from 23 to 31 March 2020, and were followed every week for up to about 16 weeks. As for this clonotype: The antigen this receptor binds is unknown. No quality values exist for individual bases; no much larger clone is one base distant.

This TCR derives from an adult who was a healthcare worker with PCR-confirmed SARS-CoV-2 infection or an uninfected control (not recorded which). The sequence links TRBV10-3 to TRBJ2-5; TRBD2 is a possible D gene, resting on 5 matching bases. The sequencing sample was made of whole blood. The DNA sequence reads TGTGCCAGTAGAGGCGGCCCCCGGGGAGAGACCCAGTACTTC. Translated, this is CASRGGPRGETQYF.